A selection of T cell receptor beta chains follows, all from one sample in a study of identical twins. TCRdb fed the 5' RACE reads into MiXCR, producing one record per CDR3 protein. The sample contains some 500,000 distinct CDR3 sequences, more than 13% of which appear only once. These data were also filed under a second study, of yellow fever vaccine responses in identical twins.

Input material: CD4+ T cells sorted from blood. The receptors derive from a woman younger than 30 in good health. Each CDR3 is given with its conserved first and last residue. Fields, in order: V gene, D gene, J gene, clone size, CDR3 protein, CDR3 DNA. The D gene is left open where the match is weak. The size of a clone is reported for some rows only, either as once, few or many, or as a class for expanded clones.

v_gene: TRBV5-1; d_gene: NA; j_gene: TRBJ2-3; abundance: NA; CDR3aa: CASSFTPVRGAGGDTQYF; CDR3nt: TGCGCCAGCAGCTTCACTCCCGTACGGGGGGCCGGAGGAGATACGCAGTATTTT
v_gene: TRBV28; d_gene: TRBD1; j_gene: TRBJ2-1; abundance: NA; CDR3aa: CASRSWTGAISSYNEQFF; CDR3nt: TGTGCCAGCAGGAGTTGGACAGGGGCCATTAGCTCCTACAATGAGCAGTTCTTC
v_gene: TRBV20-1; d_gene: NA; j_gene: TRBJ2-7; abundance: NA; CDR3aa: CSARGQFPEQYF; CDR3nt: TGCAGTGCTAGAGGACAGTTTCCCGAGCAGTACTTC
v_gene: TRBV5-1; d_gene: TRBD2; j_gene: TRBJ2-1; abundance: many; CDR3aa: CASSRGTSGSLHNEQFF; CDR3nt: TGCGCCAGCAGCCGCGGGACTAGCGGGAGCCTTCACAATGAGCAGTTCTTC
v_gene: TRBV20-1; d_gene: NA; j_gene: TRBJ1-5; abundance: few; CDR3aa: CSAGPTAQPQHF; CDR3nt: TGCAGTGCTGGACCGACAGCTCAGCCCCAGCATTTT
v_gene: TRBV12-3/TRBV12-4; d_gene: NA; j_gene: TRBJ2-1; abundance: few; CDR3aa: CASTPLDLAFGDEQFF; CDR3nt: TGTGCCAGCACTCCACTCGATCTGGCTTTCGGTGATGAGCAGTTCTTC
v_gene: TRBV14; d_gene: NA; j_gene: TRBJ2-7; abundance: NA; CDR3aa: CASSSGRSREQYF; CDR3nt: TGTGCCAGCAGCTCCGGTCGATCGAGGGAGCAGTACTTC
v_gene: TRBV10-3; d_gene: NA; j_gene: TRBJ2-7; abundance: NA; CDR3aa: CAISKTGEGYEQYF; CDR3nt: TGTGCCATCAGTAAGACAGGGGAGGGCTACGAGCAGTACTTC
v_gene: TRBV20-1; d_gene: NA; j_gene: TRBJ2-2; abundance: NA; CDR3aa: CSARAQGLGELFF; CDR3nt: TGCAGTGCTAGAGCCCAGGGTCTCGGGGAGCTGTTTTTT
v_gene: TRBV6-5; d_gene: NA; j_gene: TRBJ2-5; abundance: few; CDR3aa: CASSYSGLDGTQYF; CDR3nt: TGTGCCAGCAGTTACTCGGGGCTAGATGGGACCCAGTACTTC
v_gene: TRBV12-3/TRBV12-4; d_gene: NA; j_gene: TRBJ1-5; abundance: few; CDR3aa: CASSFSPDRNQPQHF; CDR3nt: TGTGCCAGCAGTTTCTCCCCAGACAGGAATCAGCCCCAGCATTTT
v_gene: TRBV20-1; d_gene: NA; j_gene: TRBJ1-3; abundance: few; CDR3aa: CSAREEGDRSGNTIYF; CDR3nt: TGCAGTGCTAGAGAGGAGGGAGACCGCTCTGGAAACACCATATATTTT
v_gene: TRBV18; d_gene: NA; j_gene: TRBJ1-5; abundance: few; CDR3aa: CASSPPGKIGNQPQHF; CDR3nt: TGTGCCAGCTCACCACCGGGAAAAATTGGCAATCAGCCCCAGCATTTT
v_gene: TRBV6-5; d_gene: TRBD2; j_gene: TRBJ2-7; abundance: NA; CDR3aa: CASSYRGTSGRRYEQYF; CDR3nt: TGTGCCAGCAGTTACAGGGGGACTAGCGGACGCCGCTACGAGCAGTACTTC
v_gene: TRBV5-1; d_gene: TRBD2; j_gene: TRBJ2-1; abundance: NA; CDR3aa: CASSLAPGTSGEQFF; CDR3nt: TGCGCCAGCAGCTTGGCCCCAGGGACTAGCGGCGAGCAGTTCTTC
v_gene: TRBV18; d_gene: NA; j_gene: TRBJ2-5; abundance: NA; CDR3aa: CASSPLVEFKETQYF; CDR3nt: TGTGCCAGCTCACCGCTGGTAGAGTTTAAAGAGACCCAGTACTTC
v_gene: TRBV5-5; d_gene: NA; j_gene: TRBJ2-1; abundance: once; CDR3aa: CASSSHRRATYNEQFF; CDR3nt: TGTGCCAGCAGCTCACACCGGAGGGCGACTTACAATGAGCAGTTCTTC
v_gene: TRBV12-3/TRBV12-4; d_gene: NA; j_gene: TRBJ2-1; abundance: many; CDR3aa: CASSIYNEQFF; CDR3nt: TGTGCCAGCAGTATCTACAATGAGCAGTTCTTC
v_gene: TRBV7-2; d_gene: NA; j_gene: TRBJ2-1; abundance: NA; CDR3aa: CASSSPGTMQFF; CDR3nt: TGTGCCAGCAGCTCCCCAGGGACGATGCAGTTCTTC
v_gene: TRBV6-1; d_gene: NA; j_gene: TRBJ1-5; abundance: NA; CDR3aa: CASTGSGGNQPQHF; CDR3nt: TGTGCCAGCACGGGGTCCGGGGGCAATCAGCCCCAGCATTTT
v_gene: TRBV3-1; d_gene: TRBD1; j_gene: TRBJ2-2; abundance: NA; CDR3aa: CASRDSPYVTGELFF; CDR3nt: TGTGCCAGCCGGGACAGCCCCTACGTCACCGGGGAGCTGTTTTTT
v_gene: TRBV10-3; d_gene: NA; j_gene: TRBJ2-3; abundance: many; CDR3aa: CAISVDRSDTQYF; CDR3nt: TGTGCCATCAGTGTTGATCGATCAGATACGCAGTATTTT
v_gene: TRBV20-1; d_gene: NA; j_gene: TRBJ2-2; abundance: NA; CDR3aa: CSATRTPWNTGELFF; CDR3nt: TGCAGTGCCACCCGGACTCCGTGGAACACCGGGGAGCTGTTTTTT
v_gene: TRBV6-5; d_gene: NA; j_gene: TRBJ2-3; abundance: many; CDR3aa: CASSYENGGSTDTQYF; CDR3nt: TGTGCCAGCAGTTACGAAAACGGAGGGAGCACAGATACGCAGTATTTT
v_gene: TRBV11-1; d_gene: NA; j_gene: TRBJ2-7; abundance: few; CDR3aa: CASSRDTEVYEQYF; CDR3nt: TGTGCCAGCAGCCGGGACACGGAAGTCTACGAGCAGTACTTC
v_gene: TRBV24-1; d_gene: NA; j_gene: TRBJ2-2; abundance: NA; CDR3aa: CATSSTGTPDTGELFF; CDR3nt: TGTGCCACCAGCTCGACCGGGACCCCTGACACCGGGGAGCTGTTTTTT
v_gene: TRBV3-1; d_gene: NA; j_gene: TRBJ1-2; abundance: few; CDR3aa: CASSPTEDYGYTF; CDR3nt: TGTGCCAGCAGCCCGACAGAAGACTATGGCTACACCTTC
v_gene: TRBV10-2; d_gene: NA; j_gene: TRBJ2-7; abundance: NA; CDR3aa: CASSERLRYEQYF; CDR3nt: TGCGCCAGCAGTGAGCGTCTACGTTACGAGCAGTACTTC
v_gene: TRBV27; d_gene: TRBD1; j_gene: TRBJ2-1; abundance: NA; CDR3aa: CASRSLGQGHNEQFF; CDR3nt: TGTGCCAGCAGGTCCTTGGGACAGGGGCACAATGAGCAGTTCTTC
v_gene: TRBV29-1; d_gene: NA; j_gene: TRBJ1-1; abundance: NA; CDR3aa: CSVDGGSANTEAFF; CDR3nt: TGCAGCGTTGATGGTGGGTCGGCAAACACTGAAGCTTTCTTT
v_gene: TRBV10-3; d_gene: NA; j_gene: TRBJ1-6; abundance: few; CDR3aa: CAISERDTVDNSPLHF; CDR3nt: TGTGCCATCAGTGAGAGGGATACGGTCGATAATTCACCCCTCCACTTT
v_gene: TRBV15; d_gene: NA; j_gene: TRBJ2-1; abundance: few; CDR3aa: CATSRGGDSYNEQFF; CDR3nt: TGTGCCACCAGCAGAGGGGGGGACTCCTACAATGAGCAGTTCTTC
v_gene: TRBV6-5; d_gene: TRBD2; j_gene: TRBJ2-1; abundance: many; CDR3aa: CASSYRGTGGSGSYNEQFF; CDR3nt: TGTGCCAGCAGTTACCGAGGCACCGGGGGGAGCGGGTCCTACAATGAGCAGTTCTTC
v_gene: TRBV30; d_gene: TRBD2; j_gene: TRBJ2-1; abundance: few; CDR3aa: CAWRGTSGNNEQFF; CDR3nt: TGTGCCTGGAGGGGGACTAGCGGGAACAATGAGCAGTTCTTC